A single sample is the source of the 25 T cell receptor beta chains below, sequenced in a study of human T cells and chemical hapten exposure. Regarding time point: patch test 2, 6 weeks after DPC sensitization. Specified treatment: therapeutic diphenylcyclopropenone sensitization with weekly scalp DPC. MiXCR, run by TCRdb on the RACE reads, gives a single entry per CDR3 protein. The table records some 71,000 distinct CDR3 sequences, 10% of them present only once. The sample here was whole blood, taken in connection with sensitization to the hapten diphenylcyclopropenone (DPC). The receptors come from a woman aged 45-65 years with alopecia areata. Some clones in this sample may be carry-over from other donors' samples.

This clonotype was counted many times. The chain joins TRBV28 to TRBJ2-5, with TRBD2 identical over 8 bases. From germline, CDR1 is MDHEN and CDR2 SYDVKM. The length of the CDR3 is 16 residues. The V and J ends lost 4 bases and 3 bases, in that order; junction bases with no gene match: 10. The CDR3 loop is CASSSREGGQEETQYF. CDR3 in DNA: TGTGCCAGCAGTTCCCGGGAGGGGGGCCAGGAAGAGACCCAGTACTTC.

In this sample, this clonotype turned up many times. The chain combines TRBV24-1 with TRBJ2-3; no definite D call. Germline CDR1 KGHDR, CDR2 SFDVKD. The CDR3 runs 16 residues. Trimming left V 3 bases short and J 0 bases short, with 12 bases between. The CDR3 reads CATSDMTPTSTDTQYF. CDR3 DNA sequence: TGTGCCACCAGTGATATGACTCCGACTAGCACAGATACGCAGTATTTT.

This clonotype appeared many times. The chain links TRBV19 to TRBJ2-5; D is unresolved. The CDR3 covers 15 residues. Trimming stripped 2 bases from V and 1 base from J, with 11 bases between. Germline assignment: CDR1 LNHDA and CDR2 SQIVND (reference sequence). CDR3 protein: CASSIRGGTQETQYF. CDR3 bases: TGTGCCAGTAGTATAAGAGGCGGTACCCAAGAGACCCAGTACTTC. Full variable domain (outside the CDR3, taken from reference TRBV19 and TRBJ2-5): DGGITQSPKYLFRKEGQNVTLSCEQNLNHDAMYWYRQDPGQGLRLIYYSQIVNDFQKGDIAEGYSVSREKKESFPLTVTSAQKNPTAFYLCASSIRGGTQETQYFGPGTRLLVL.

The V and J genes are TRBV10-3 and TRBJ1-6, with 10 bases that match TRBD1. This CDR3 has 14 residues. Trimming took 6 bases from V and 9 from J; bases not matched to a gene: 5. Germline loops: CDR1 ENHRY, CDR2 SYGVKD. The CDR3 DNA reads TGTGCCATCAGCCCGGGACAGGGGAGTTCACCCCTCCACTTT. Residues: CAISPGQGSSPLHF.

This clonotype occurred many times. The gene calls are TRBV6-1 and TRBJ1-1; no clear D gene. CDR3 size: 13 residues. Germline V gene data show CDR1 as MNHNS and CDR2 as SASEGT. Trimming removed 2 bases from V and 1 base from J, with 5 bases in between. This CDR3 reads CASSEWENTEAFF. CDR3 DNA: TGTGCCAGCAGTGAATGGGAGAACACTGAAGCTTTCTTT.

This chain uses TRBV7-2 with TRBJ2-5; D is unresolved. There are 13 residues in the CDR3. Per germline, CDR1 SGHTA and CDR2 FQGNSA. V dropped 1 base and J dropped 4 bases, with 7 bases sitting between them. The CDR3, as DNA: TGTGCCAGCAGCTTAGACCCTCTAGAGACCCAGTACTTC. Protein product: CASSLDPLETQYF.

This clonotype has at least ten counts. J is TRBJ1-1 and V is TRBV12-3 or TRBV12-4, with D possibly TRBD1 on 6 matching bases. CDR3 length equals 12 residues. V dropped 4 bases and J dropped 7 bases, with 10 bases sitting between them. The CDR3 spells CASSSGQFEAFF. DNA for the CDR3: TGTGCCAGCAGTTCCGGACAGTTTGAAGCTTTCTTT.

This clonotype was seen repeatedly, ten times or more. V gene TRBV3-1 combines with J gene TRBJ2-2, with D perhaps TRBD1 (5 bases). Between the trimmed V and J ends, which lost 1 base and 1 base, there was a span of 7 bases. This CDR3 comprises 15 residues. Germline lookup yields CDR1 LGHDT and CDR2 YNNKEL (reference sequence). This chain's CDR3 is CASSQGGLNTGELFF. The CDR3 nucleotides read TGTGCCAGCAGCCAAGGGGGCCTGAACACCGGGGAGCTGTTTTTT.

The rearrangement joins TRBV9 to TRBJ2-2; D is uncertain. V dropped 3 bases and J dropped 0 bases, with 6 bases sitting between them. The CDR3 loop spans 14 amino acids. Germline loops: CDR1 SGDLS, CDR2 YYNGEE. CDR3 coding DNA: TGTGCCAGCAGCGCCGACCCGAACACCGGGGAGCTGTTTTTT. Amino acids: CASSADPNTGELFF.

This clonotype has more than one count but fewer than ten. The rearrangement links TRBV12-3 or TRBV12-4 to TRBJ1-1; 10 bases map to TRBD1. The CDR3 sequence is 13 residues long. V trimming: 5 bases; J trimming: 7 bases; junction bases outside the gene matches: 4. The CDR3 nucleotides read TGTGCCAGCAGTGCCGGGACAGGGGTTGAAGCTTTCTTT. This gives the protein CASSAGTGVEAFF.

This clonotype was seen a few times. The chain is built from TRBV20-1 and TRBJ1-2; D might be TRBD1 (5 bases). Between the trimmed V and J ends, which lost 6 bases and 4 bases, there was a span of 12 bases. Germline CDR1 DFQATT, CDR2 SNEGSKA (reference sequence). This CDR3 is 12 amino acids long. CDR3 nucleotides: TGCAGTGCGGAGACAGTTCTCTATGGCTACACCTTC. Translated: CSAETVLYGYTF.

The chain links TRBV20-1 to TRBJ2-1; D is uncertain. V lost 1 base to trimming and J lost 6 bases, with 13 bases between them. Germline lookup yields CDR1 DFQATT and CDR2 SNEGSKA (reference sequence). The CDR3 loop spans 14 amino acids. The CDR3 sequence: CSARGLLRSNEQFF. The CDR3 bases are TGCAGTGCTAGAGGGCTCCTCCGCTCCAATGAGCAGTTCTTC.

In its sample, this clonotype was seen many times. J is TRBJ2-5 and V is TRBV7-9, with TRBD2 as a possible D gene (5 bases). Trimming took 7 bases from V and 3 from J, leaving 12 bases between them. Germline CDR1 reads SEHNR; CDR2 reads FQNEAQ (reference sequence). This CDR3 has 13 residues. CDR3 nucleotides: TGTGCCAGCAAACCGGACTTCGAAGAGACCCAGTACTTC. Translating gives CASKPDFEETQYF.

The V gene is TRBV12-3 or TRBV12-4, the J gene TRBJ2-1, with 13 bases fitting TRBD2. CDR3 length: 15 residues. The junction had 2 bases not matched to a gene; V was cut back by 0 bases and J by 9 bases. CDR3 in DNA: TGTGCCAGCAGTTTAGCACTAGCGGGAGGGGTTGAGCAGTTCTTC. Translated: CASSLALAGGVEQFF.

This clonotype has a handful of counts. The chain couples TRBV5-1 to TRBJ2-2; weak D call: TRBD2 (6 bases). Germline V CDR1 and CDR2: SGHRS, YFSETQ. Trimming pared 4 bases from V and 5 bases from J, leaving 15 bases between. This CDR3 has 15 residues. This CDR3 is CASSIPSEMTGELFF. The CDR3 DNA sequence: TGCGCCAGCAGCATTCCTAGCGAGATGACCGGGGAGCTGTTTTTT.

This clonotype was seen at least ten times. The chain combines TRBV13 with TRBJ1-1; D remains unclear. The CDR3 totals 13 residues. Germline values: CDR1 PRHDT, CDR2 FYEKMQ (reference sequence). The V end lost 6 bases, the J end lost 0 bases, and 8 bases lay between the germline ends. The CDR3 loop reads CASRPGLNTEAFF. Written as DNA, the CDR3 is TGTGCCAGCAGGCCGGGATTGAACACTGAAGCTTTCTTT.

There are many counts of this clonotype. The gene calls are TRBV20-1 and TRBJ1-4, with D hard to call. The CDR3 is 11 amino acids. The ends were cut back, 6 bases at V and 4 bases at J, with 6 bases in the middle. The germline V gene has CDR1 DFQATT and CDR2 SNEGSKA (reference sequence). The CDR3 DNA is TGCAGTGCCGTTAGTAATGAAAAACTGTTTTTT. Translation gives CSAVSNEKLFF.

This clonotype was seen repeatedly, ten times or more. The J gene is TRBJ2-7, the V gene TRBV5-4; possible D gene TRBD1, 6 bases. Per germline, CDR1 SGHNT and CDR2 YYREEE (reference sequence). Trimming shortened V by 0 bases and J by 0 bases, and 10 bases separated the two germline ends. The CDR3 covers 15 residues. The CDR3 spells CASSLGTASSYEQYF. As DNA, the CDR3 is TGTGCCAGCAGCTTGGGGACAGCCAGCTCCTACGAGCAGTACTTC.

This clonotype showed up many times. This chain links TRBV5-4 with TRBJ2-1, with 10 bases lining up with TRBD2. Germline V lookup: CDR1 SGHNT, CDR2 YYREEE (reference sequence). V lost 5 bases to trimming and J lost 6 bases; unmatched junction nucleotides: 11. CDR3 length: 16 residues. CDR3 in DNA: TGTGCCAGCAGTATCGCAGGGAGCGGGAGGGCCAATGAGCAGTTCTTC. Its translation is CASSIAGSGRANEQFF.

The V call is TRBV11-2, the J call TRBJ1-1; D may be TRBD1 (5 bases). Trimming left V 4 bases short and J 0 bases short, with 12 bases between. Germline V gene lookup returns CDR1 SGHAT and CDR2 FQNNGV. The CDR3 extends over 15 amino acids. CDR3 amino acids: CASSWQGNMNTEAFF. The CDR3 DNA reads as TGTGCCAGCAGCTGGCAGGGAAACATGAACACTGAAGCTTTCTTT. Based on the CDR3 plus reference TRBV11-2 and TRBJ1-1, the full variable domain is EAGVAQSPRYKIIEKRQSVAFWCNPISGHATLYWYQQILGQGPKLLIQFQNNGVVDDSQLPKDRFSAERLKGVDSTLKIQPAKLEDSAVYLCASSWQGNMNTEAFFGQGTRLTVV.

This clonotype was picked up many times. This chain joins TRBV5-1 and TRBJ1-1; D may be TRBD1 (5 bases). This CDR3 is built from 13 residues. V gave up 4 bases and J gave up 5 bases, with 12 bases separating them. Germline lookup yields CDR1 SGHRS and CDR2 YFSETQ. CDR3 region: CASSPVGPTEAFF. Here the CDR3 DNA reads TGCGCCAGCAGCCCAGTGGGGCCGACTGAAGCTTTCTTT.

This clonotype was detected ten times or more. The chain is built from TRBV20-1 and TRBJ1-6; TRBD1 matches 10 bases. This CDR3 spans 16 amino acids. Germline-derived CDR1 and CDR2 are DFQATT and SNEGSKA (reference sequence). Unmatched junction bases numbered 1, after V lost 1 base and J lost 1 base. The CDR3 here is CSARGQGASYNSPLHF. In DNA form, the CDR3 reads TGCAGTGCTAGAGGACAGGGGGCATCCTATAATTCACCCCTCCACTTT.

This clonotype was recorded a few times. The genes are TRBV5-1 and TRBJ2-5; 8 positions agree with TRBD2. Germline V gene lookup returns CDR1 SGHRS and CDR2 YFSETQ. The CDR3 spans 13 residues. Losses at the gene ends were 6 bases for V and 5 bases for J; bases not matched to a gene: 6. Written as DNA, the CDR3 is TGCGCCAGCAAAGCTAGCGGGCAGGAGACCCAGTACTTC. Residues: CASKASGQETQYF.

This clonotype was counted a few times. The gene calls are TRBV5-1 and TRBJ1-5; no clear D. From germline, CDR1 is SGHRS and CDR2 YFSETQ. The CDR3 covers 15 residues. V was shortened by 0 bases and J by 1 base, with 8 bases between the two germline ends. The CDR3 bases are TGCGCCAGCAGCTTGGATCCGTTCAGCAATCAGCCCCAGCATTTT. This gives the protein CASSLDPFSNQPQHF.

V and J are TRBV9 and TRBJ2-2; 7 bases map to TRBD1. Per the germline V gene, CDR1 is SGDLS and CDR2 is YYNGEE. The J segment lost 1 base and the V segment lost 4 bases, leaving 4 bases of the junction unmatched. The CDR3 is made up of 15 amino acids. The CDR3 loop reads CASSSRQGNTGELFF. The CDR3 DNA is TGTGCCAGCAGCTCACGACAGGGGAACACCGGGGAGCTGTTTTTT.